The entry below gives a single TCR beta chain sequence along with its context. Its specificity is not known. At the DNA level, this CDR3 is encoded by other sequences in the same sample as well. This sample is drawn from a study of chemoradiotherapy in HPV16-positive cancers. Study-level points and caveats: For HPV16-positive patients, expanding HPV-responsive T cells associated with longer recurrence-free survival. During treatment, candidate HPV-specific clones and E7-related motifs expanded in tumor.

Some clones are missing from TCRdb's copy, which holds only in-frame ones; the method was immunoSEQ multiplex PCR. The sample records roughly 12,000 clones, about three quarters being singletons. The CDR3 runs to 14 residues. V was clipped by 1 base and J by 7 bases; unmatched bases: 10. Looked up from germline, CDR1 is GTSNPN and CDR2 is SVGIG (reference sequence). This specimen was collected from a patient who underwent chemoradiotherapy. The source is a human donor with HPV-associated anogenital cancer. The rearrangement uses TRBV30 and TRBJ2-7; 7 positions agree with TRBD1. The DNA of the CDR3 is TGTGCCTGGAGTGGAGGGGGCTCATGGGGTGAGCAGTACTTC. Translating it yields CAWSGGGSWGEQYF.